This TCR beta chain was captured by sequencing in a study of graft-versus-host responses after intestinal transplantation. Study context: Each of the recipients got a multivisceral, liver-intestinal, or isolated intestinal transplant. Induction using anti-thymocyte globulin, followed by tacrolimus and steroids for two to four years, was given to all recipients. Regarding the study as a whole: With peak circulating GvH clone levels came an association with early post-transplant HvG declines.

As for this clone: Its antigen is undetermined.

Profiling relied on immunoSEQ multiplex PCR, and the TCRdb table lists in-frame clones only, not all of them. This table holds some 90,000 clones, 80% to 95% found once. The source of this sequence is a human donor who was the organ donor for an intestinal transplant. The sample here was unstimulated CD8+ T cells sorted from spleen or lymph node cells, taken before transplant.

CDR3 sequence: CASSYWNTGVGYTF. The CDR3, as DNA: TGTGCCAGCAGTTATTGGAACACAGGGGTCGGCTACACCTTC. The chain is built from TRBV6-5 and TRBJ1-2; 7 bases align to TRBD1. Germline V gives CDR1 MNHEY, CDR2 SVGAGI. The CDR3 runs 14 residues. V dropped 3 bases and J dropped 8; count of bases not matched to a gene: 9.